A single T cell receptor beta chain is shown here with its context. Its antigen is not identified. One entry per CDR3 protein results from TCRdb running MiXCR on the RT-PCR reads. The profile covers around 540,000 distinct CDR3 sequences, with over 9.5% appearing a single time and approximately 10% taken by the ten largest. The CDR3 runs 14 residues. Germline CDR1 is DFQATT and CDR2 is SNEGSKA (reference sequence). Between the trimmed V and J ends, which lost 0 bases and 3 bases, there was a span of 10 bases. The sample originates from a study of response to subunit inactivated influenza vaccine. Study-wide findings and caveats: It was the authors' suggestion that each seasonal influenza vaccination recruits few new T cells.

This TCR was sampled from a man over 45 who received an inactivated influenza vaccine. The rearrangement uses TRBV20-1 and TRBJ2-3, with D possibly TRBD1 on 6 matching bases. The input for sequencing was PBMCs from blood, taken on the day of vaccination. The CDR3 region is CSARDDRGTDTQYF. As DNA, the CDR3 is TGCAGTGCTAGAGACGATAGGGGGACAGATACGCAGTATTTT.